This T cell receptor beta chain comes out of a study of CD8+ T cells in alopecia areata. Looking at the study overall: Among treated patients, oral tofacitinib was administered at 5 to 10 mg twice daily. The study's findings and limits: Lesional scalp exceeded normal scalp in clonality, especially in alopecia totalis/universalis.

Described treatment: oral pan-JAK inhibitor, 5-10 mg twice daily. Peripheral blood samples and lesional scalp punch biopsies were obtained from alopecia areata patients. This clone was observed a few times. What it recognizes is unknown. Extracted RNA was reverse transcribed into cDNA, the sequencing template. The method was immunoSEQ multiplex PCR; TCRdb's version includes in-frame clones alone and lacks a portion of them. The sample yields some 190,000 clones, roughly 46% seen once. Germline V gene lookup returns CDR1 ENHRY and CDR2 SYGVKD. V was cut by 10 bases and J by 1 base, with 8 bases left in between. The CDR3 loop spans 11 amino acids.

The chain couples TRBV10-3 to TRBJ2-7, with D uncertain. The source of this sequence is a human donor with alopecia areata. Specimen: CD8+ T cells sorted from blood, collected at roughly week 53, from a patient treated with tofacitinib. The CDR3 nucleotides are TGTGCCACAAGCCATTCCTACGAGCAGTACTTC. Protein sequence: CATSHSYEQYF.